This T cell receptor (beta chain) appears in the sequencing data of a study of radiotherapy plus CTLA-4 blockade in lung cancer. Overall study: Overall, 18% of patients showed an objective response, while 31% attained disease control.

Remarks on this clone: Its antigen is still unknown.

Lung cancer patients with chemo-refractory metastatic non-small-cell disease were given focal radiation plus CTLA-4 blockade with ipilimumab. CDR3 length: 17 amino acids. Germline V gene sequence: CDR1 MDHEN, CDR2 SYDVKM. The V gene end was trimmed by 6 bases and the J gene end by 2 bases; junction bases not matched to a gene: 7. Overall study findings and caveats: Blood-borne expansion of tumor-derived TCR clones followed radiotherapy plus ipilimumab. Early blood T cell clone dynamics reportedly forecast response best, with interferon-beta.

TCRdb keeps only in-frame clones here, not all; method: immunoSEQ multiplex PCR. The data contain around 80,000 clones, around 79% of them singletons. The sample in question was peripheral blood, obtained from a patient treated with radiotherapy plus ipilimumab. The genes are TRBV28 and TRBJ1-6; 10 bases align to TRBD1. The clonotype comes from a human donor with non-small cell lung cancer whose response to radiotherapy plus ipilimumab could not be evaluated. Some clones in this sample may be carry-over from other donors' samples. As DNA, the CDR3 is TGTGCCAGCAGATACGGGGACAGGGGAACCTATAATTCACCCCTCCACTTT. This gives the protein CASRYGDRGTYNSPLHF.